The rows below give T cell receptor beta chains drawn from one sample of a study of blood T cells in healthy people across ages. From the 5' RACE reads, TCRdb called clonotypes with MiXCR, one entry per CDR3 protein. The sample lists 1,800,000 or so distinct CDR3 sequences; more than 35% were seen once. The sample comprised blood. All receptors come from a human donor in good health. Both conserved end residues are part of each CDR3. Each record gives: V gene, D gene, clone size, J gene, CDR3 DNA, CDR3 protein. D genes are given only for firm matches. Expanded clones are given a class, and other clones once, few, many or no size at all.

V gene: TRBV20-1
D gene: NA
clone size: NA
J gene: TRBJ1-1
CDR3 DNA: TGCAGTGCTAGTCCCATTAGGGACACTGAAGCTTTCTTT
CDR3 protein: CSASPIRDTEAFF

V gene: TRBV29-1
D gene: NA
clone size: NA
J gene: TRBJ1-1
CDR3 DNA: TGCAGCGTTGAAAGGGATTTTACAGGGATGGGTTTCTTT
CDR3 protein: CSVERDFTGMGFF

V gene: TRBV12-3/TRBV12-4
D gene: NA
clone size: few
J gene: TRBJ1-5
CDR3 DNA: TGTGCCAGCAGTTCGCGTTTCCGACGCGATCAGCCCCAGCATTTT
CDR3 protein: CASSSRFRRDQPQHF

V gene: TRBV20-1
D gene: TRBD1
clone size: NA
J gene: TRBJ1-2
CDR3 DNA: TGCAGTGCTAGGGAGGAGACGACAGGGGGATATGGCTACACCTTC
CDR3 protein: CSAREETTGGYGYTF

V gene: TRBV20-1
D gene: NA
clone size: many
J gene: TRBJ2-7
CDR3 DNA: TGCAGTGTCGTCCCAGGGGGGGGGCTCCCCTCCTACGAGCAGTACTTC
CDR3 protein: CSVVPGGGLPSYEQYF

V gene: TRBV18
D gene: NA
clone size: NA
J gene: TRBJ1-1
CDR3 DNA: TGTGCCAGCTCAAGATCACGAGCCCTGGTAAACACTGAAGCTTTCTTT
CDR3 protein: CASSRSRALVNTEAFF

V gene: TRBV20-1
D gene: TRBD2
clone size: few
J gene: TRBJ2-7
CDR3 DNA: TGCACTGCGGGCGGGGGGGCATACAATGAGCAGTACTTC
CDR3 protein: CTAGGGAYNEQYF

V gene: TRBV7-9
D gene: NA
clone size: few
J gene: TRBJ1-4
CDR3 DNA: TGTGCCAGCAGCTTAGAATTGAAAACAACTAATGAAAAACTGTTTTTT
CDR3 protein: CASSLELKTTNEKLFF

V gene: TRBV13
D gene: TRBD2
clone size: NA
J gene: TRBJ2-1
CDR3 DNA: TGTGCCAGCCCAACGTCGGGGGGGGCCAGGAATGAGCAGTTCTTC
CDR3 protein: CASPTSGGARNEQFF

V gene: TRBV12-3/TRBV12-4
D gene: TRBD1
clone size: NA
J gene: TRBJ2-7
CDR3 DNA: TGTGCCAGCAGCAACACAGGGGGTATAACCTACGAGCAGTACTTC
CDR3 protein: CASSNTGGITYEQYF

V gene: TRBV15
D gene: NA
clone size: NA
J gene: TRBJ2-5
CDR3 DNA: TGTGCCACCAGCAGAGATCCCGCGCCTACCCATAATGAGCAGTACTTC
CDR3 protein: CATSRDPAPTHNEQYF

V gene: TRBV6-1
D gene: TRBD2
clone size: NA
J gene: TRBJ2-7
CDR3 DNA: TGTGCCAGCAGTGAGCAACTAGCGGGGGCGGGGGAGCAGTACTTC
CDR3 protein: CASSEQLAGAGEQYF

V gene: TRBV4-3
D gene: NA
clone size: NA
J gene: TRBJ1-2
CDR3 DNA: TGCGCCAGCAGCCAAGATTCGGGCTCCCACTATGGCTACACCTTC
CDR3 protein: CASSQDSGSHYGYTF

V gene: TRBV7-2
D gene: NA
clone size: few
J gene: TRBJ2-7
CDR3 DNA: TGTACCAGCAGCTCGAGACAGTTTAGCTCCTACGAGCAGTACTTC
CDR3 protein: CTSSSRQFSSYEQYF

V gene: TRBV7-6
D gene: NA
clone size: NA
J gene: TRBJ2-3
CDR3 DNA: TGTGCCAGCAGCCAGCGAGAAGATACGCAGTATTTT
CDR3 protein: CASSQREDTQYF

V gene: TRBV4-3
D gene: NA
clone size: NA
J gene: TRBJ2-3
CDR3 DNA: TGCGCTAGCAGCAGGGCGAAACTAGCTTTCAGCACAGATACGCAGTATTTT
CDR3 protein: CASSRAKLAFSTDTQYF

V gene: TRBV6-2/TRBV6-3
D gene: NA
clone size: NA
J gene: TRBJ2-2
CDR3 DNA: TGTGCCAGCAGCCAGAGAAACAGGGACGGGAACACCGGGGAGCGGTTTTTT
CDR3 protein: CASSQRNRDGNTGERFF

V gene: TRBV4-1
D gene: TRBD1
clone size: few
J gene: TRBJ1-1
CDR3 DNA: TGCGCCAGCAGCCAGACAGGGTGGAGCACTGAAGCTTTCTTT
CDR3 protein: CASSQTGWSTEAFF

V gene: TRBV20-1
D gene: NA
clone size: many
J gene: TRBJ2-1
CDR3 DNA: TGCAGTGCTAGAGAGTCAGGGGGGGACCACAATGAGCAGTTCTTC
CDR3 protein: CSARESGGDHNEQFF

V gene: TRBV4-3
D gene: NA
clone size: NA
J gene: TRBJ1-2
CDR3 DNA: TGCGCCAGCAGCCCTCTCGGGGGGGGAAACTATGGCTACACCTTC
CDR3 protein: CASSPLGGGNYGYTF

V gene: TRBV6-2/TRBV6-3
D gene: NA
clone size: NA
J gene: TRBJ1-1
CDR3 DNA: TGTGCCAGCACTCAGGGACTGACCACTGAAGCTTTCTTT
CDR3 protein: CASTQGLTTEAFF

V gene: TRBV2
D gene: TRBD1
clone size: NA
J gene: TRBJ1-1
CDR3 DNA: TGTGCCAGCAGGGACAGGGGGCTTCGGAACACTGAAGCTTTCTTT
CDR3 protein: CASRDRGLRNTEAFF

V gene: TRBV7-2
D gene: NA
clone size: NA
J gene: TRBJ1-2
CDR3 DNA: TGTGCCAGCAGCCCCACAAGGCTTGGCTACACCTTC
CDR3 protein: CASSPTRLGYTF

V gene: TRBV28
D gene: NA
clone size: few
J gene: TRBJ2-7
CDR3 DNA: TGTGCCAGCAGTTTTTACGGGCGGACCTCCTACGAGCAGTACTTC
CDR3 protein: CASSFYGRTSYEQYF

V gene: TRBV30
D gene: NA
clone size: few
J gene: TRBJ2-7
CDR3 DNA: TGTGCCTGGAGTGTATACCACGAGCAGTACTTC
CDR3 protein: CAWSVYHEQYF

V gene: TRBV6-6
D gene: TRBD1
clone size: few
J gene: TRBJ2-7
CDR3 DNA: TGTGCCAGCAGTTACTGGGACAGGGGTGGTGGCGAGCAGTACTTC
CDR3 protein: CASSYWDRGGGEQYF

V gene: TRBV6-1
D gene: TRBD1
clone size: NA
J gene: TRBJ1-1
CDR3 DNA: TGTGCCAGCAGTGAAGGGAGGGGGCGGGACACTGAAGCTTTCTTT
CDR3 protein: CASSEGRGRDTEAFF

V gene: TRBV29-1
D gene: NA
clone size: few
J gene: TRBJ2-5
CDR3 DNA: TGCAGCGTTGAAGATCGTCAAACAGTTCTCAAAGAGACCCAGTACTTC
CDR3 protein: CSVEDRQTVLKETQYF

V gene: TRBV12-3/TRBV12-4
D gene: NA
clone size: NA
J gene: TRBJ1-2
CDR3 DNA: TGTGCCAGCAGTTCTACAAAGGGTCCGACCATACTTTATGGCTACACCTTC
CDR3 protein: CASSSTKGPTILYGYTF

V gene: TRBV20-1
D gene: NA
clone size: NA
J gene: TRBJ2-2
CDR3 DNA: TGCAGTGCTAGAGGACCAGTTTCCACCGGGGAGCTGTTTTTT
CDR3 protein: CSARGPVSTGELFF

V gene: TRBV9
D gene: TRBD1
clone size: few
J gene: TRBJ1-2
CDR3 DNA: TGTGCCAGCAGCCCCAGGGGGGCGGGCTACACCTTC
CDR3 protein: CASSPRGAGYTF

V gene: TRBV4-3
D gene: NA
clone size: few
J gene: TRBJ2-3
CDR3 DNA: TGCGCCAGCAGACGCTCGGAGCTAGGGAGCACAGATACGCAGTATTTT
CDR3 protein: CASRRSELGSTDTQYF

V gene: TRBV6-6
D gene: NA
clone size: few
J gene: TRBJ2-3
CDR3 DNA: TGTGCCAGCAGCATCGACTTGGGAAGTGCGCAGTATTTT
CDR3 protein: CASSIDLGSAQYF

V gene: TRBV4-3
D gene: TRBD1
clone size: NA
J gene: TRBJ1-5
CDR3 DNA: TGCGCCAGCAGCCAAGTACAGGGGGTCAATCAGCCCCAGCATTTT
CDR3 protein: CASSQVQGVNQPQHF

V gene: TRBV4-2
D gene: TRBD2
clone size: NA
J gene: TRBJ2-1
CDR3 DNA: TGTGCCAGCAGCCAAGATGGGGTAGCGGGGGGAGTTTACAATGAGCAGTTCTTC
CDR3 protein: CASSQDGVAGGVYNEQFF

V gene: TRBV7-2
D gene: TRBD2
clone size: few
J gene: TRBJ2-1
CDR3 DNA: TGTGCCAGCAGCTTAGCGGGGGGGATCGCAAATGAGCAGTTCTTC
CDR3 protein: CASSLAGGIANEQFF

V gene: TRBV5-1
D gene: TRBD2
clone size: few
J gene: TRBJ2-5
CDR3 DNA: TGCGCCAGCAGCTCGCTTATAGCGGGAACACAAGAGACCCAGTACTTC
CDR3 protein: CASSSLIAGTQETQYF

V gene: TRBV6-2/TRBV6-3
D gene: NA
clone size: few
J gene: TRBJ1-2
CDR3 DNA: TGTGCCAGCAGGCCTCTACAGGGTGGAGGCTATGGCTACACCTTC
CDR3 protein: CASRPLQGGGYGYTF